One and the same sample provided the 8 T cell receptor beta chains below, sequenced in a study of control samples from healthy donors and cancer patients. Sequencing used immunoSEQ multiplex PCR; TCRdb keeps in-frame clones, though not all of them. This sample has 120,000 to 150,000 clones, with about 88% found just once. Specimen: blood. The receptor set was obtained from a woman in her 30s in good health.

A few counts support this clone. The rearrangement joins TRBV3-1 (or the pseudogene TRBV3-2) to TRBJ1-6; TRBD1 matches 7 bases. The germline CDR1 and CDR2 sequences are LGHDT and YNNKEL (reference sequence). Losses at the gene ends were 4 bases for V and 10 bases for J; bases not matched to a gene: 7. The CDR3 runs to 14 residues. The CDR3 DNA is TGTGCCAGCAGCCTGGGACAGCGTGAATCACCCCTCCACTTT. Translating it yields CASSLGQRESPLHF.

The chain uses TRBV6-2 or TRBV6-3 and TRBJ2-1; possible D gene TRBD2, 5 bases. CDR3 size: 15 residues. Germline V gene data show CDR1 as MNHEY and CDR2 as SVGEGT. Trimming pared 5 bases from V and 2 bases from J, leaving 13 bases between. The CDR3 protein is CASSLLDTAYNEQFF. The CDR3 nucleotides are TGTGCCAGCAGTCTACTAGATACGGCCTACAATGAGCAGTTCTTC.

The chain couples TRBV7-8 to TRBJ2-2; 10 bases agree with TRBD2. Germline-derived CDR1 and CDR2 are SGHVS and FQNEAQ. CDR3 length: 18 residues. The V gene end was trimmed by 5 bases and the J gene end by 5 bases; junction bases not matched to a gene: 14. The CDR3 reads CASSELAGFGGRTGELFF. In nucleotides, the CDR3 is TGTGCCAGCAGCGAACTAGCGGGGTTCGGTGGAAGGACCGGGGAGCTGTTTTTT.

This clone has a count of ten or more. V is TRBV6-6 and J is TRBJ1-3; D is uncertain. V lost 6 bases and J lost 8, with 17 bases in between. The CDR3 sequence is 14 residues long. Germline V gives CDR1 MNHNY, CDR2 SVGAGI (reference sequence). DNA for the CDR3: TGTGCCAGCAGCCCCCGGGCGATCACGGACACCATATATTTT. Translated, it gives CASSPRAITDTIYF.

The gene calls are TRBV7-2 and TRBJ2-1; a possible D gene is TRBD1 (6 bases). The length of the CDR3 is 13 residues. Trimming took 2 bases from V and 12 from J, leaving 14 bases between them. The germline V gene encodes CDR1 SGHTA and CDR2 FQGNSA. The CDR3 nucleotides are TGTGCCAGCAGCTTAAACGAGGGGGAGAGGCAGTTCTTC. Translating gives CASSLNEGERQFF.

The gene calls are TRBV11-2 and TRBJ1-1; 10 bases are a match to TRBD1. CDR1 is SGHAT and CDR2 is FQNNGV in the germline V gene. V was clipped by 5 bases and J by 5 bases; unmatched bases: 8. The CDR3 is 15 residues long. The CDR3 DNA sequence: TGTGCCAGCAGCGAGGGGGACAGGGGAGGTACTGAAGCTTTCTTT. It codes for CASSEGDRGGTEAFF.

The genes are TRBV2 and TRBJ2-6; 13 bases are a match to TRBD2. J lost 2 bases, V lost 7 bases, and 5 bases had no gene match. The CDR3 totals 17 residues. Germline V CDR1 and CDR2: SNHLY, FYNNEI. The CDR3 nucleotides read TGTGCCAGCAATCCGGGACTAGCGGGAACTGGGGCCAACGTCCTGACTTTC. Amino acid sequence: CASNPGLAGTGANVLTF.

The rearrangement links TRBV3-1 (or the pseudogene TRBV3-2) to TRBJ1-3, with 7 bases aligning to TRBD1. The CDR3 contains 15 residues. Germline CDR1 LGHDT, CDR2 YNNKEL (reference sequence). Trimming cost V 2 bases and J 4 bases; bases outside gene matches: 5. The CDR3: CASSQRTGLGNTIYF. DNA for the CDR3: TGTGCCAGCAGCCAAAGGACAGGCCTCGGAAACACCATATATTTT.